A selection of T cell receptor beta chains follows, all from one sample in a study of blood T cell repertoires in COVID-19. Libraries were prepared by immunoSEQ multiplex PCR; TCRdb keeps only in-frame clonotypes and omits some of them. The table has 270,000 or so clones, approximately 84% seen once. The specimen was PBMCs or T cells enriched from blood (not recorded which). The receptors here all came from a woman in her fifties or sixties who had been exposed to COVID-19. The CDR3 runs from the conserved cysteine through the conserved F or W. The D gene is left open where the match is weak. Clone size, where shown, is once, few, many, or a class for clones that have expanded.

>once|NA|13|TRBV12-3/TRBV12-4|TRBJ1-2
TGTGCCAGCAGTTTACCGGGATCATCTGGCTACACCTTC
CASSLPGSSGYTF
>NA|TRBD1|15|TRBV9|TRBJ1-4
TGTGCCAGCAGTATGACAGGGGCGATGAATGAAAAACTGTTTTTT
CASSMTGAMNEKLFF
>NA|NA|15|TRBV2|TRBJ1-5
TGTGCCAGCAGTGGCCCCGGGGGGGGCAATCAGCCCCAGCATTTT
CASSGPGGGNQPQHF
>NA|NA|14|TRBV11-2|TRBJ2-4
TGTGCCAGCTCACCTGCGGGTATTAAAAACATTCAGTACTTC
CASSPAGIKNIQYF
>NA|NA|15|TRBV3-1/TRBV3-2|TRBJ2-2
TGTGCCAGCAGCCGGGGAGAAATTTTCACCGGGGAGCTGTTTTTT
CASSRGEIFTGELFF
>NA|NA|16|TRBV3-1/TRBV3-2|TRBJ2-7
TGTGCCAGCAGCCAAGATCGAGGGGGGAGGGCCTACGAGCAGTACTTC
CASSQDRGGRAYEQYF
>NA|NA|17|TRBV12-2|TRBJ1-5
TGTGCAAGTCGCTTTCGGAGAATACAAAGAAGCAATCAGCCCCAGCATTTT
CASRFRRIQRSNQPQHF
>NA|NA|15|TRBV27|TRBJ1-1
TGTGCCAGCAGTGTGACAGTCTCTATGAACACTGAAGCTTTCTTT
CASSVTVSMNTEAFF
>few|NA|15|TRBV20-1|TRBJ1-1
TGCAGTGCTAGTAGCCCACGGGGGTTGAACACTGAAGCTTTCTTT
CSASSPRGLNTEAFF
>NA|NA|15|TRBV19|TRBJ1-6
TGTGCCAGTAGTATTGGCCAGTCTTATAATTCACCCCTCCACTTT
CASSIGQSYNSPLHF
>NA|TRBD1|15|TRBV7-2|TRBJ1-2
TGTGCCAGCAGTACTCAAGCAGGGGGCGGCTATGGCTACACCTTC
CASSTQAGGGYGYTF
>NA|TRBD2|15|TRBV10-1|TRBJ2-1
TGCGCCAGCAGTGAGGTGGCTAGCGGGGGGGGTGAGCAGTTCTTC
CASSEVASGGGEQFF